Listed here is a single TCR beta chain. The data are from a study of identical twins' blood T cells. Both ends of each TCR cDNA library bore sample-specific barcodes. TCRdb re-derived calls from the 5' RACE reads in MiXCR, one entry per CDR3 protein. The data show 300,000 to 450,000 distinct CDR3 sequences, roughly 31% seen once. This CDR3 has 13 amino acids. The V end was cut by 8 bases, the J end by 4 bases, with 11 bases between. The germline V gene has CDR1 MGHDK and CDR2 SYGVNS. The chain has TRBV25-1 and TRBJ1-4; D gene ambiguous. The sequence was obtained from a woman aged 18 to 55 in good health. Sequencing was carried out using PBMCs. The CDR3 DNA reads as TGTGCCAGCGAGGGAGGGCTTAATGAAAAACTGTTTTTT. Protein: CASEGGLNEKLFF.